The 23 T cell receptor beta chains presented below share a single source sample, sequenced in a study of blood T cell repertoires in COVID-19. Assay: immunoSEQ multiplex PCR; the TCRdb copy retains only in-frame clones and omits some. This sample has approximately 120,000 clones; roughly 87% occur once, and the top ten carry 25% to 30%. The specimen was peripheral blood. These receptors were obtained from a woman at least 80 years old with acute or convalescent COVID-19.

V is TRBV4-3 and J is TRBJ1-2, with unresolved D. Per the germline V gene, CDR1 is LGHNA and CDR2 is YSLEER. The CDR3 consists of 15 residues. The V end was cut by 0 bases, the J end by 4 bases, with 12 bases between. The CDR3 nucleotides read TGCGCCAGCAGCCAAGATTTCGAGGCGGTCTATGGCTACACCTTC. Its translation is CASSQDFEAVYGYTF.

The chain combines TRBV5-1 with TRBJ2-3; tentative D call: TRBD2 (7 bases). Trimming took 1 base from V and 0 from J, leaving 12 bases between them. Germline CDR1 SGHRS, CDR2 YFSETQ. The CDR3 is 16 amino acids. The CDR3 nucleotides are TGCGCCAGCAGCTTGAGGGGGGGTACTAGCACAGATACGCAGTATTTT. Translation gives CASSLRGGTSTDTQYF. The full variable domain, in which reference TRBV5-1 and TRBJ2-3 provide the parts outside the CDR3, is KAGVTQTPRYLIKTRGQQVTLSCSPISGHRSVSWYQQTPGQGLQFLFEYFSETQRNKGNFPGRFSGRQFSNSRSEMNVSTLELGDSALYLCASSLRGGTSTDTQYFGPGTRLTVL.

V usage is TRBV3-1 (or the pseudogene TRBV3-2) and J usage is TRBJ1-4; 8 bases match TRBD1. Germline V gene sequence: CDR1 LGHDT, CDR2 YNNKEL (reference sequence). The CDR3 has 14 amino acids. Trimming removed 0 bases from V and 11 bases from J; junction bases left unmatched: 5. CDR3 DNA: TGTGCCAGCAGCCAAGAGGCAGGGGGCACGAAACTGTTTTTT. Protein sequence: CASSQEAGGTKLFF.

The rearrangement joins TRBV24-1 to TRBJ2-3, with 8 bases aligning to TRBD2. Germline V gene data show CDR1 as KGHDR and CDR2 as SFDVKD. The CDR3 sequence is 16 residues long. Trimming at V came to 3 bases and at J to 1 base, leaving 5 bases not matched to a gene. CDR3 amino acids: CATSDRTSLGTDTQYF. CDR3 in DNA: TGTGCCACCAGTGATAGGACTAGCCTCGGCACAGATACGCAGTATTTT.

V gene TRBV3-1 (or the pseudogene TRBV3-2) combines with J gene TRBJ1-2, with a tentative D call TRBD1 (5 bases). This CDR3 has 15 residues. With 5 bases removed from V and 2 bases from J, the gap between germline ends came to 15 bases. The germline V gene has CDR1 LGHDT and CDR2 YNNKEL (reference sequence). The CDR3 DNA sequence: TGTGCCAGCAGCTCTACAGGCAAAAGAAACTATGGCTACACCTTC. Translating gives CASSSTGKRNYGYTF.

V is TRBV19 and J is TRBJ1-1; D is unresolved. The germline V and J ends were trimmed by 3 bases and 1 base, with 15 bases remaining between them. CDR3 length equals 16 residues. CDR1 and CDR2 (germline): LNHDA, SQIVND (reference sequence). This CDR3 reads CASSISHFLKNTEAFF. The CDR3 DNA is TGTGCCAGTAGTATTTCGCACTTTCTTAAGAACACTGAAGCTTTCTTT. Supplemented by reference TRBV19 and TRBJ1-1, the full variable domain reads DGGITQSPKYLFRKEGQNVTLSCEQNLNHDAMYWYRQDPGQGLRLIYYSQIVNDFQKGDIAEGYSVSREKKESFPLTVTSAQKNPTAFYLCASSISHFLKNTEAFFGQGTRLTVV.

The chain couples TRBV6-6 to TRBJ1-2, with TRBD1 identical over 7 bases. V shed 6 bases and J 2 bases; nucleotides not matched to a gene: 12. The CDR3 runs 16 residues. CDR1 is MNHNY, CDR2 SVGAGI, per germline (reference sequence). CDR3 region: CASRPPGTERNYGYTF. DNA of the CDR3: TGTGCCAGCAGACCCCCCGGGACAGAGAGAAACTATGGCTACACCTTC.

CDR3 sequence reads: CASSRTSDNEQFF. The DNA for the CDR3 is TGTGCCAGCAGCCGGACATCCGACAATGAGCAGTTCTTC. This chain connects TRBV3-1 (or the pseudogene TRBV3-2) to TRBJ2-1; a possible D gene is TRBD1 (5 bases). Germline V gene sequence: CDR1 LGHDT, CDR2 YNNKEL (reference sequence). The CDR3 extends over 13 amino acids. V dropped 4 bases and J dropped 5 bases, with 9 bases sitting between them.

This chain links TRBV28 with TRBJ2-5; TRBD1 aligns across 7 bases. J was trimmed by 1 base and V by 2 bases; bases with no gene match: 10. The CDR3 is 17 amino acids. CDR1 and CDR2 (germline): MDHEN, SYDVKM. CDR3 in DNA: TGTGCCAGCAGTTTAAGCCTTCTCGGGACAGCCCAAGAGACCCAGTACTTC. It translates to CASSLSLLGTAQETQYF.

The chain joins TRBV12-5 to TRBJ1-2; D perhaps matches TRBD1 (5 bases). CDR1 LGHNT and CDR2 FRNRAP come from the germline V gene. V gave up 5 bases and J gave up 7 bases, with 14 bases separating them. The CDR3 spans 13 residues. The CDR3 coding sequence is TGTGCTAGTGGTCGTTCGGCAGGGTCTGGCTACACCTTC. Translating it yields CASGRSAGSGYTF.

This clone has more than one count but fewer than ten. CDR3 DNA: TGTGCCAGCAGGGTCGGGGGGAATAATGAAAAACTGTTTTTT. Residues: CASRVGGNNEKLFF. The gene calls are TRBV2 and TRBJ1-4; D is possibly TRBD1 (5 bases). Trimming removed 6 bases from V and 4 bases from J, with 12 bases in between. Germline CDR1 is SNHLY and CDR2 is FYNNEI. This CDR3 region has 14 residues.

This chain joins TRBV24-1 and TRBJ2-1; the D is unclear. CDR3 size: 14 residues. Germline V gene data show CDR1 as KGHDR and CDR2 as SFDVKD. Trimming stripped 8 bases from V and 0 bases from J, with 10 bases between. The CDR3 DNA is TGTGCCACCACCGGCGGCGGCTCCTACAATGAGCAGTTCTTC. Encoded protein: CATTGGGSYNEQFF.

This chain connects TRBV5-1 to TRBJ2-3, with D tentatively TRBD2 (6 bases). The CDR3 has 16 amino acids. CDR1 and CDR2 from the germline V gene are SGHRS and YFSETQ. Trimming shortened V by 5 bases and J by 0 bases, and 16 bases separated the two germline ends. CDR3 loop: CASRGEVLSSTDTQYF. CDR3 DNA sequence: TGCGCCAGCAGGGGGGAGGTACTTTCTAGCACAGATACGCAGTATTTT.

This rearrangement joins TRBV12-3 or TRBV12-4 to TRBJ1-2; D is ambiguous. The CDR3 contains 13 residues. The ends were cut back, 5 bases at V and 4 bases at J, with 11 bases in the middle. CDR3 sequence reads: CASSPRETYGYTF. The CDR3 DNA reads TGTGCCAGCAGTCCCCGGGAGACCTATGGCTACACCTTC.

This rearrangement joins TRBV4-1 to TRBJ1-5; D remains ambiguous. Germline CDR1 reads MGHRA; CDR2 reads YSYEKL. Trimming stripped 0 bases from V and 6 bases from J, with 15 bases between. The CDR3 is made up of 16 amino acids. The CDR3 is CASSQEAAHAGQPQHF. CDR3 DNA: TGCGCCAGCAGCCAAGAGGCAGCCCACGCGGGTCAGCCCCAGCATTTT.

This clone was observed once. The CDR3 spells CASSRGGARGNIQYF. The CDR3, as DNA: TGTGCCAGCAGCCGAGGGGGGGCCAGGGGAAACATTCAGTACTTC. V is TRBV3-1 (or the pseudogene TRBV3-2) and J is TRBJ2-4; a possible D gene is TRBD2 (7 bases). The CDR3 runs to 15 residues. Germline V gene data show CDR1 as LGHDT and CDR2 as YNNKEL (reference sequence). Trimming pared 4 bases from V and 6 bases from J, leaving 16 bases between.

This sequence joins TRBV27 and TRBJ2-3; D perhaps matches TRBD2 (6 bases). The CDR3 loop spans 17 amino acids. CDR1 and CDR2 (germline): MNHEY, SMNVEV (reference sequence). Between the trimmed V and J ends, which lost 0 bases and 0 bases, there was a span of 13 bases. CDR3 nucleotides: TGTGCCAGCAGTTTATCTCGTCGCGGGATCAGCACAGATACGCAGTATTTT. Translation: CASSLSRRGISTDTQYF.

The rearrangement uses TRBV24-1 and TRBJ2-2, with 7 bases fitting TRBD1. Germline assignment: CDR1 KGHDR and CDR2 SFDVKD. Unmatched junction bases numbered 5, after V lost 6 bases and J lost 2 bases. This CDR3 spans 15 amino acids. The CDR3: CATSPGQTNTGELFF. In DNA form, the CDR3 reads TGTGCCACCAGTCCGGGACAGACAAACACCGGGGAGCTGTTTTTT.

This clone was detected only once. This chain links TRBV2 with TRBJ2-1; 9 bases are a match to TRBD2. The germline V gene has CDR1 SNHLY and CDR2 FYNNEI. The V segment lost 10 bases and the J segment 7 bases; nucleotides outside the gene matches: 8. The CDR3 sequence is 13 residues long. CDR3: CATKSGGWNEQFF. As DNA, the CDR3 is TGTGCCACCAAGAGCGGGGGGTGGAATGAGCAGTTCTTC.

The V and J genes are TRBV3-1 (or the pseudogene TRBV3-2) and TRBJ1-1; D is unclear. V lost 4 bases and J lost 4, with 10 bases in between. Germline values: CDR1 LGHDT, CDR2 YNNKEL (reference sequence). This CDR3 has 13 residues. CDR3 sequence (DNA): TGTGCCAGCAGCCCGACTGGTCGCACTGAAGCTTTCTTT. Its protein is CASSPTGRTEAFF.

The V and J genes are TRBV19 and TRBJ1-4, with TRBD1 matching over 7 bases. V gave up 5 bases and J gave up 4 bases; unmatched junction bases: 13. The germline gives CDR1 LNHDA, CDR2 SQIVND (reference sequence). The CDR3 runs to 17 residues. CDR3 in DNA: TGTGCCAGTAGTCCTCCCCCAGACAGGGCGTTTAATGAAAAACTGTTTTTT. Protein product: CASSPPPDRAFNEKLFF.

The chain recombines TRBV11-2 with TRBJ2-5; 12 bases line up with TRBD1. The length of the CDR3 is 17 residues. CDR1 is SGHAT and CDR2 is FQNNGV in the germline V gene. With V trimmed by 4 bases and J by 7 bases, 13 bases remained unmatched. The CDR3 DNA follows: TGTGCCAGCAGCTCCACTCTCCGGGACAGGGGGCTGGGGACCCAGTACTTC. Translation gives CASSSTLRDRGLGTQYF.

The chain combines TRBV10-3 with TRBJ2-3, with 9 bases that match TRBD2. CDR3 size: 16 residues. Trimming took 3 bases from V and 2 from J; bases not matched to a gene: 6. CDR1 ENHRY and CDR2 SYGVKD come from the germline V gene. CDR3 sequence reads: CAISEYRTSATDTQYF. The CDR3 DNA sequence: TGTGCCATCAGTGAATATCGGACTAGCGCCACAGATACGCAGTATTTT.